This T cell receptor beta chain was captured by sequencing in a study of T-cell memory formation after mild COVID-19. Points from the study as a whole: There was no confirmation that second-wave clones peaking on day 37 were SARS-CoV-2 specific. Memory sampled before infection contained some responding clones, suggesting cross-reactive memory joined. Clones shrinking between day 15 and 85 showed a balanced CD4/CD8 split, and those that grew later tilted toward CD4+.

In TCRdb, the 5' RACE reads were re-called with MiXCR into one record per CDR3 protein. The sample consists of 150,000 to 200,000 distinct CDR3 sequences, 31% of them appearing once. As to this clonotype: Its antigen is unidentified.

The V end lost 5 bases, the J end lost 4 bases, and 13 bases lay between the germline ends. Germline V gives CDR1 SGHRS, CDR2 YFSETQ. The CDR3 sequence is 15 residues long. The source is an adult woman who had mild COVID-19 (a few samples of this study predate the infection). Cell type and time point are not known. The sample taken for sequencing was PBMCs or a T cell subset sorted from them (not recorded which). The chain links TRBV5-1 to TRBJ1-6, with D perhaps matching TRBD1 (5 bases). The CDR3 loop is CASRDAGSYNSPLHF. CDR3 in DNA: TGCGCCAGCAGAGATGCAGGGAGTTATAATTCACCCCTCCACTTT.